What follows is one TCR beta chain and its context. The antigen remains undetermined. V was clipped by 3 bases and J by 6 bases; unmatched bases: 4. The CDR3 covers 14 residues. The germline V gene encodes CDR1 SGDLS and CDR2 YYNGEE. The data were taken from a study of cytomegalovirus exposure and HLA in healthy donors. PCR amplification relied on 60 Vbeta primers (plus 13 Jbeta primers). Assay used: immunoSEQ multiplex PCR; TCRdb lists only in-frame clones, some missing. The table has 85,000 to 100,000 clones, 55% to 65% seen once. General study results and limits: Common viral pathogens were later found to be apparently linked to several of the most significant clusters. Earlier analysis looked at TCR beta V segments, and most were productive about 87% or about 30% of the time.

Sequences were obtained from PBMCs. The TCR was taken from a human donor in good health. V usage is TRBV9 and J usage is TRBJ2-3; the match to TRBD2 covers 10 bases. The CDR3 region is CASSGSGGLDTQYF. Here the CDR3 DNA reads TGTGCCAGCAGCGGTAGCGGGGGGCTGGATACGCAGTATTTT.